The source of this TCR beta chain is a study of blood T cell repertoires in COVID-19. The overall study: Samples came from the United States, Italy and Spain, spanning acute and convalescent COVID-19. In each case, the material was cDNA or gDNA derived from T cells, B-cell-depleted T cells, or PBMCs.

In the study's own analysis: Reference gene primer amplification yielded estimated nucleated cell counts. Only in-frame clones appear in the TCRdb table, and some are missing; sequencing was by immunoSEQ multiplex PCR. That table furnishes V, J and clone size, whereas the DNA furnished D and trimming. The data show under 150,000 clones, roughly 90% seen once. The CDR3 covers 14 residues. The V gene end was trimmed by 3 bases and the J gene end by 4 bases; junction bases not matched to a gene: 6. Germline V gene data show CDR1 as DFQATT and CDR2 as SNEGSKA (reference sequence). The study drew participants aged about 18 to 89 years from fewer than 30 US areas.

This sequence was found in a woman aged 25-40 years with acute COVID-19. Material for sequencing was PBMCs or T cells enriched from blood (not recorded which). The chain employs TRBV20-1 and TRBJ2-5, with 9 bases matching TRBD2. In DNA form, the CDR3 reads TGCAGTGCTAGTTTAGGCGGGAGGGGAGAGACCCAGTACTTC. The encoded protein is CSASLGGRGETQYF.